The 27 T cell receptor beta chains in this list originate from one sample, sequenced in a study of identical twins. TCRdb re-called the 5' RACE reads with MiXCR, one entry per CDR3 protein. The data show over 550,000 distinct CDR3 sequences, with less than 9% seen just once and 1.5% to 2% held by the top ten. The data also belong to a second study, concerning yellow fever vaccine responses in identical twins.

The sample was PBMCs. The source of these receptors is a woman younger than 35 in good health.

This clonotype was seen more than once but under ten times. This chain links TRBV7-9 with TRBJ1-2, with 7 bases that match TRBD1. Germline lookup yields CDR1 SEHNR and CDR2 FQNEAQ (reference sequence). The CDR3 covers 17 residues. V shed 1 base, J shed 3 bases, and the junction held 11 bases outside the gene matches. The CDR3 reads CASSLGRIATGDYGYTF. The CDR3 nucleotides are TGTGCCAGCAGCTTAGGGAGGATCGCCACAGGGGACTATGGCTACACCTTC.

In this sample, this clonotype turned up a few times. This rearrangement joins TRBV12-3 or TRBV12-4 to TRBJ1-1; 9 bases agree with TRBD1. Trimming at V came to 3 bases and at J to 7 bases, leaving 6 bases not matched to a gene. The CDR3 has 14 residues. The CDR3, as DNA: TGTGCCAGCAGTTTGACAGGGGGATTGAGTGAAGCTTTCTTT. Protein: CASSLTGGLSEAFF.

This clonotype was found many times. The chain couples TRBV6-1 to TRBJ2-7; 9 bases agree with TRBD2. Germline loops: CDR1 MNHNS, CDR2 SASEGT. J was trimmed by 3 bases and V by 9 bases; bases with no gene match: 9. The CDR3 spans 14 residues. Here the CDR3 DNA reads TGTGCCAGGGAATTAGCGGGGGAGGGCTACGAGCAGTACGTC. Residues: CARELAGEGYEQYV.

The rearrangement joins TRBV10-3 to TRBJ2-3, with D unresolved. CDR1 and CDR2 (germline): ENHRY, SYGVKD. The CDR3 has 17 residues. The V gene lost 6 bases and the J gene lost 3 bases, with 22 bases spanning the gap. The CDR3 coding sequence is TGTGCCATCAGCGGCCATGGGGTTGCAGTCAGGACAGATACGCAGTATTTT. Residues: CAISGHGVAVRTDTQYF.

In this sample, this clonotype turned up a few times. The J gene is TRBJ2-1, the V gene TRBV20-1; D is unclear. The germline V gene encodes CDR1 DFQATT and CDR2 SNEGSKA (reference sequence). V shed 6 bases and J shed 0 bases, with 18 bases lying between them. This CDR3 has 16 residues. The chain's CDR3 is CSAPGLHYRSYNEQFF. For the CDR3, the DNA is TGCAGTGCACCGGGCTTACACTACCGCTCCTACAATGAGCAGTTCTTC.

This clonotype turned up a few times. V usage is TRBV6-5 and J usage is TRBJ2-7; 9 bases are a match to TRBD1. Germline CDR1 MNHEY, CDR2 SVGAGI. The CDR3 is made up of 16 amino acids. J gave up 2 bases and V 3 bases, and 8 bases lay outside the gene matches. Written as DNA, the CDR3 is TGTGCCAGCAGTTATACAGGGGGCGCGACGGCCTACGAGCAGTACTTC. Protein sequence: CASSYTGGATAYEQYF.

In this sample, this clonotype turned up a few times. The genes are TRBV15 and TRBJ2-7; the match to TRBD2 covers 7 bases. Trimming removed 4 bases from V and 2 bases from J; junction bases left unmatched: 14. The CDR3 covers 17 residues. Germline CDR1 reads LNHNV; CDR2 reads YYDKDF (reference sequence). CDR3 nucleotides: TGTGCCACCAGCACCTATTCTCTAGCGGAACCAGCCTACGAGCAGTACTTC. This codes for CATSTYSLAEPAYEQYF.

This clonotype was counted only a few times. The chain employs TRBV2 and TRBJ1-3; no clear D gene. The CDR3 covers 13 residues. The V gene lost 8 bases and the J gene lost 4 bases, with 12 bases spanning the gap. The V gene's germline CDR1 is SNHLY and CDR2 FYNNEI. The CDR3 coding sequence is TGTGCCAGCCTAGGGCCCCCCGGAAACACCATATATTTT. Translated: CASLGPPGNTIYF.

The rearrangement joins TRBV28 to TRBJ2-2, with a possible D match to TRBD1 (7 bases). This CDR3 spans 14 amino acids. Looked up from germline, CDR1 is MDHEN and CDR2 is SYDVKM. Trimming removed 1 base from V and 6 bases from J, with 9 bases in between. The CDR3 protein is CASSLSRGAGELFF. CDR3 nucleotide sequence: TGTGCCAGCAGTTTATCCAGGGGGGCCGGGGAGCTGTTTTTT.

There are many counts of this clonotype. The chain carries TRBV15 and TRBJ2-2; D might be TRBD1 (6 bases). Germline assignment: CDR1 LNHNV and CDR2 YYDKDF (reference sequence). The CDR3 consists of 16 residues. Trimming took 6 bases from V and 0 from J, leaving 14 bases between them. The DNA for the CDR3 is TGTGCCACCAGGGGAAATGACAGGACGAACACCGGGGAGCTGTTTTTT. Translating gives CATRGNDRTNTGELFF.

This sequence joins TRBV10-2 and TRBJ2-7; 9 bases align to TRBD2. Trimming removed 2 bases from V and 7 bases from J; junction bases left unmatched: 12. This CDR3 comprises 16 residues. CDR1 and CDR2 (germline): WSHSY, SAAADI. The CDR3 nucleotides are TGCGCCAGCAGTGAGAGGCGGGAGGGCCGGAGTACTGAGCAGTACTTC. Its translation: CASSERREGRSTEQYF.

V usage is TRBV11-3 and J usage is TRBJ2-3; possible D gene TRBD2, 6 bases. CDR1 and CDR2 from the germline V gene are SGHNT and YENEEA. V lost 3 bases to trimming and J lost 0 bases, with 10 bases between them. This CDR3 has 15 residues. The CDR3 is CASSFAGGSTDTQYF. CDR3 coding DNA: TGTGCCAGCAGCTTTGCCGGGGGTAGCACAGATACGCAGTATTTT.

In this sample, this clonotype turned up a few times. The gene calls are TRBV20-1 and TRBJ2-1; D not resolved. CDR1 DFQATT and CDR2 SNEGSKA come from the germline V gene (reference sequence). Trimming took off 0 bases at V and 0 bases at J, with 6 bases between the two ends. The CDR3 extends over 14 amino acids. CDR3 amino acids: CSARDSDSYNEQFF. CDR3 nucleotide sequence: TGCAGTGCTAGAGATTCTGACTCCTACAATGAGCAGTTCTTC.

This clonotype was seen more than once but under ten times. The chain links TRBV10-3 to TRBJ1-4; possibly TRBD1 for D (6 bases). Trimming removed 2 bases at V and 8 bases at J, with 9 bases between. Germline lookup yields CDR1 ENHRY and CDR2 SYGVKD. The CDR3 loop spans 13 amino acids. The CDR3 sequence is CAISERQEEKLFF. CDR3 coding DNA: TGTGCCATCAGTGAGCGACAGGAAGAAAAACTGTTTTTT.

This clonotype was detected many times. This rearrangement joins TRBV5-1 to TRBJ2-2; D unclear. V lost 7 bases, J lost 6 bases, and 16 bases lay in between. The CDR3 is made up of 14 amino acids. Per germline, CDR1 SGHRS and CDR2 YFSETQ. The CDR3 protein is CASSSIGPPGELFF. The CDR3 DNA sequence: TGCGCCAGCTCATCTATTGGCCCGCCCGGGGAGCTGTTTTTT.

This clonotype has a handful of counts. The junction does not match germline at one end; this may be a read error. The CDR3 reads CASTSSLTASF. The CDR3 region has the DNA TGTGCCAGCACCTCCTCGCTGACTGCTAGTTTC. The chain has TRBV12-3 or TRBV12-4 and TRBJ2-4; D is unclear. This CDR3 has 11 amino acids.

This clonotype showed up just a few times. The genes are TRBV2 and TRBJ2-1; the match to TRBD2 covers 10 bases. CDR1 is SNHLY and CDR2 is FYNNEI in the germline V gene. With 6 bases clipped from V and 10 bases from J, the junction kept 15 bases outside the gene matches. This CDR3 is 16 amino acids long. The CDR3 DNA is TGTGCCAGCAGCCCACCCGCGACAAGCGGGAGGGCCGAGCAGTTCTTC. Translating gives CASSPPATSGRAEQFF.

This chain links TRBV12-3 or TRBV12-4 with TRBJ1-1; 10 bases are shared with TRBD1. There are 16 residues in the CDR3. V shed 7 bases and J 0 bases; nucleotides not matched to a gene: 8. The CDR3 DNA sequence: TGTGCCAGCACCCCTGGACAGGGGGGGGTGAACACTGAAGCTTTCTTT. It is translated as CASTPGQGGVNTEAFF.

V gene TRBV11-1 combines with J gene TRBJ2-1, with TRBD2 identical over 9 bases. CDR1 is SGHAT, CDR2 FQDESV, per germline (reference sequence). Germline trimming cut 6 bases from V and 2 bases from J; bases unmatched to any gene: 17. CDR3 length: 19 amino acids. CDR3 nucleotide sequence: TGTGCCAGCAGAGGGGTCCCAATTAGCGGGAGTAATCCCTACAATGAGCAGTTCTTC. This encodes CASRGVPISGSNPYNEQFF.

This clonotype appeared a few times. V gene TRBV20-1 combines with J gene TRBJ2-7, with D possibly matching TRBD1 (8 bases). Germline CDR1 is DFQATT and CDR2 is SNEGSKA (reference sequence). V lost 4 bases and J lost 2, with 12 bases in between. This CDR3 contains 13 residues. The CDR3 protein is CSANRGRAYEQYF. CDR3 nucleotide sequence: TGCAGTGCTAACAGGGGGAGGGCCTACGAGCAGTACTTC.

Only a few counts were recorded for this clonotype. In nucleotides, the CDR3 is TGTGCCAGCAGCTCTAGGGGGGTATCGGACGAGCAGTACTTC. Its protein is CASSSRGVSDEQYF. The chain combines TRBV9 with TRBJ2-7; D possibly matches TRBD1 or TRBD2 (6 bases each). CDR3 length equals 14 residues. Trimming stripped 4 bases from V and 5 bases from J, with 16 bases between. In germline, CDR1 is SGDLS, CDR2 YYNGEE.

V is TRBV5-1 and J is TRBJ2-1, with 9 bases aligning to TRBD2. The CDR3 consists of 18 residues. Germline V lookup: CDR1 SGHRS, CDR2 YFSETQ. J was trimmed by 4 bases and V by 0 bases; bases with no gene match: 11. Here the CDR3 DNA reads TGCGCCAGCAGCTTGGCCATTGAGGCGGGGGGGCCTTACAATGAGCAGTTCTTC. As protein: CASSLAIEAGGPYNEQFF.

Notes on this clonotype: Sequence at one end of the junction differs from germline and may be a read error. The chain carries TRBV29-1 and TRBJ1-4, with TRBD1 matching 7 bases. Looked up from germline, CDR1 is SQVTM and CDR2 is ANQGSEA. The CDR3 is made up of 13 amino acids. The CDR3 nucleotides are TGCAGCGTTGCGGGACAGCTTAATGAAAAACTGCTTTTT. It is translated as CSVAGQLNEKLLF.

Turning to this clonotype: A junction boundary mismatches the germline segment, possibly from a read error. V is TRBV3-1 and J is TRBJ2-2, with 7 bases matching TRBD1. Germline V lookup: CDR1 LGHDT, CDR2 YNNKEL (reference sequence). The CDR3 extends over 15 amino acids. This CDR3 is CACSQRQGVTGELFF. The CDR3 DNA reads TGTGCCTGCAGCCAAAGACAGGGTGTAACCGGGGAGCTGTTTTTT. Drawing the rest from reference TRBV3-1 and TRBJ2-2, the complete variable domain is DTAVSQTPKYLVTQMGNDKSIKCEQNLGHDTMYWYKQDSKKFLKIMFSYNNKELIINETVPNRFSPKSPDKAHLNLHINSLELGDSAVYFCACSQRQGVTGELFFGEGSRLTVL.

Only a few counts were recorded for this clonotype. CDR3 in amino acids: CASSLGAGRLHNEQFF. DNA of the CDR3: TGCGCCAGCAGCTTGGGGGCAGGGCGGTTACACAATGAGCAGTTCTTC. V and J are TRBV5-1 and TRBJ2-1, with a possible D match to TRBD1 (5 bases). The CDR3 runs 16 residues. V was trimmed by 0 bases and J by 5 bases, leaving 15 bases between them. Germline CDR1 is SGHRS and CDR2 is YFSETQ.

The gene calls are TRBV12-3 or TRBV12-4 and TRBJ1-1, with D possibly matching TRBD1 (5 bases). The CDR3 extends over 15 amino acids. V gave up 3 bases and J gave up 4 bases, with 15 bases separating them. CDR3 DNA: TGTGCCAGCAGTTTCGGGGCGGCTGGGTTCACTGAAGCTTTCTTT. As protein: CASSFGAAGFTEAFF.

The chain joins TRBV10-3 to TRBJ1-1; TRBD1 might be the D (6 bases). Germline CDR1 reads ENHRY; CDR2 reads SYGVKD. The CDR3 is 14 amino acids. Between the trimmed V and J ends, which lost 9 bases and 3 bases, there was a span of 17 bases. This CDR3 is CAMRQDGRDTEAFF. In nucleotides, the CDR3 is TGTGCCATGAGACAGGACGGGCGGGACACTGAAGCTTTCTTT.